Listed here are 21 T cell receptor beta chains from one sample, sequenced in a study of read filtering for tumor transcriptome and immune sequencing. Molecular barcoded adaptors covering alpha/delta and beta/gamma chains were used on 400 to 450 ng RNA. TCRdb recomputed calls from the reads with MiXCR, one row per CDR3 protein. The sample has roughly 130,000 distinct CDR3 sequences, roughly 13% seen once. The source material was a population of CD138-negative cells sorted from bone marrow. All receptors come from a donor aged 40 or older with multiple myeloma.

This clonotype was observed a handful of times. This sequence joins TRBV29-1 and TRBJ2-1; a weak D match, TRBD2 (5 bases). The CDR3 runs to 14 residues. CDR1 and CDR2 from the germline V gene are SQVTM and ANQGSEA. Trimming pared 2 bases from V and 6 bases from J, leaving 14 bases between. The CDR3 loop reads CSVEQARRFNEQFF. CDR3 DNA: TGCAGCGTTGAACAAGCACGGAGGTTCAATGAGCAGTTCTTC.

This clonotype was counted many times. The V gene is TRBV19, the J gene TRBJ2-1; the D gene is possibly TRBD1 (5 bases). Trimming removed 5 bases at V and 7 bases at J, with 12 bases between. Germline V gene data show CDR1 as LNHDA and CDR2 as SQIVND (reference sequence). The CDR3 runs to 13 residues. The CDR3 DNA reads TGTGCCAGTAGTTCCGACCCAGGGAATGAGCAGTTCTTC. Protein product: CASSSDPGNEQFF.

This clonotype was detected a few times. This may arise from a read error, as a much more abundant clone is one base away. It is likely a read error, because the conserved phenylalanine at the end of the CDR3 is missing. This chain joins TRBV20-1 and TRBJ2-1; the match to TRBD2 covers 16 bases. After removal of 1 base from V and 9 bases from J, the junction contained 6 bases not matched to a gene. The germline gives CDR1 DFQATT, CDR2 SNEGSKA (reference sequence). CDR3 length equals 16 residues. The chain's CDR3 is CSARAGLAGGPVEQFL. CDR3 bases: TGCAGTGCTAGAGCGGGACTAGCGGGAGGGCCCGTTGAGCAGTTCCTC.

This clonotype was detected ten times or more. This rearrangement joins TRBV7-3 to TRBJ1-1; D perhaps matches TRBD1 (6 bases). Trimming pared 8 bases from V and 1 base from J, leaving 11 bases between. The CDR3 totals 13 residues. CDR1 SGHTA and CDR2 FQGTGA come from the germline V gene. The CDR3 nucleotides are TGTGCCAGCGGGTTGGGACAGAACACTGAAGCTTTCTTT. Its translation is CASGLGQNTEAFF.

This clonotype came up many times. V is TRBV12-3 or TRBV12-4 and J is TRBJ1-4; a possible D gene is TRBD1 (5 bases). The CDR3 sequence is 15 residues long. V was shortened by 6 bases and J by 8 bases, with 19 bases between the two germline ends. The CDR3 DNA reads as TGTGCCAGCAGCCCGGGGGGAGGGGTCGGAGAAAAACTGTTTTTT. Protein: CASSPGGGVGEKLFF.

Ten or more counts support this clonotype. This chain links TRBV29-1 with TRBJ2-5; no definite D call. Germline V lookup: CDR1 SQVTM, CDR2 ANQGSEA. The V end was cut by 4 bases, the J end by 4 bases, with 4 bases between. The CDR3 runs to 10 residues. CDR3 bases: TGCAGCGTTGGTCTAGAGACCCAGTACTTC. This gives the protein CSVGLETQYF.

This clonotype was recorded many times. The chain links TRBV6-6 to TRBJ2-7; no definite D call. Per the germline V gene, CDR1 is MNHNY and CDR2 is SVGAGI (reference sequence). CDR3 length: 15 residues. Trimming shortened V by 0 bases and J by 0 bases, and 9 bases separated the two germline ends. For the CDR3, the DNA is TGTGCCAGCAGTTACTCGTTGGCGAGCTCCTACGAGCAGTACTTC. Translated: CASSYSLASSYEQYF.

This clonotype was seen once. One end of the junction fails to match germline, which may point to a read error. V and J are TRBV5-4 and TRBJ2-3; 11 bases line up with TRBD1. The CDR3 length is 16 residues. Germline-derived CDR1 and CDR2 are SGHNT and YYREEE (reference sequence). The CDR3 DNA follows: TGTGCCAGCAACTTGGCCGGACAGGGGGCGCCAGATACGCAGTATTTT. Protein product: CASNLAGQGAPDTQYF.

Ten or more counts support this clonotype. The chain has TRBV7-3 and TRBJ1-1; 7 nucleotides line up with TRBD1. Germline lookup yields CDR1 SGHTA and CDR2 FQGTGA. The CDR3 spans 13 residues. V lost 4 bases and J lost 4; bases outside the gene matches: 3. CDR3 nucleotide sequence: TGTGCCAGCAGCTCGGGACAGACCACTGAAGCTTTCTTT. Encoded protein: CASSSGQTTEAFF.

There are many counts of this clonotype. The chain is built from TRBV19 and TRBJ2-2, with TRBD1 matching 7 bases. Germline CDR1 and CDR2: LNHDA and SQIVND (reference sequence). The CDR3 runs to 14 residues. The V segment lost 5 bases and the J segment 7 bases; nucleotides outside the gene matches: 7. The CDR3 sequence is CASSGQVGVGELFF. The CDR3 coding sequence is TGTGCCAGTAGTGGACAGGTCGGAGTCGGGGAGCTGTTTTTT. The full variable domain, with the rest looked up from reference TRBV19 and TRBJ2-2, is DGGITQSPKYLFRKEGQNVTLSCEQNLNHDAMYWYRQDPGQGLRLIYYSQIVNDFQKGDIAEGYSVSREKKESFPLTVTSAQKNPTAFYLCASSGQVGVGELFFGEGSRLTVL.

The chain couples TRBV19 to TRBJ1-4; D not resolved. The V and J ends lost 3 bases and 12 bases respectively, with 14 bases between them. This CDR3 is 13 amino acids long. Germline V gives CDR1 LNHDA, CDR2 SQIVND (reference sequence). The CDR3 here is CASSIPLSWELFF. The CDR3 bases are TGTGCCAGTAGTATCCCTCTGAGCTGGGAACTGTTTTTT.

The V and J genes are TRBV5-4 and TRBJ2-3, with D tentatively TRBD1 (6 bases). Trimming took 1 base from V and 0 from J, leaving 9 bases between them. The length of the CDR3 is 15 residues. The germline V gene has CDR1 SGHNT and CDR2 YYREEE (reference sequence). The CDR3 region has the DNA TGTGCCAGCAGCTTGTCAGGGGCTAGCACAGATACGCAGTATTTT. It translates to CASSLSGASTDTQYF.

There are many counts of this clonotype. The chain joins TRBV20-1 to TRBJ1-5, with D maybe TRBD1 (6 bases). V was trimmed by 2 bases and J by 4 bases, leaving 9 bases between them. CDR3 length equals 13 residues. Germline values: CDR1 DFQATT, CDR2 SNEGSKA (reference sequence). The chain's CDR3 is CSARRGPNQPQHF. As DNA, the CDR3 is TGCAGTGCTAGACGGGGGCCAAATCAGCCCCAGCATTTT.

This clonotype was seen repeatedly, ten times or more. This chain joins TRBV20-1 and TRBJ2-1; 12 nucleotides align to TRBD2. The CDR3 length is 17 residues. Germline V gene lookup returns CDR1 DFQATT and CDR2 SNEGSKA (reference sequence). Trimming removed 0 bases from V and 5 bases from J; junction bases left unmatched: 8. The DNA for the CDR3 is TGCAGTGCTAGAGATAGGCTAGCGGGAGGGCCGCACAATGAGCAGTTCTTC. Translation gives CSARDRLAGGPHNEQFF.

This clonotype has ten or more counts. The rearrangement joins TRBV12-3 or TRBV12-4 to TRBJ2-5; 10 bases align to TRBD1. This CDR3 is built from 12 residues. Trimming took 8 bases from V and 3 from J; bases not matched to a gene: 0. The CDR3, as DNA: TGTGCCAGCGGACAGGGGGAAGAGACCCAGTACTTC. Its translation: CASGQGEETQYF.

This clonotype has a count of ten or more. V gene TRBV4-1 combines with J gene TRBJ2-2; 11 nucleotides align to TRBD2. CDR3 length: 20 residues. In germline, CDR1 is MGHRA, CDR2 YSYEKL. J lost 4 bases, V lost 3 bases, and 16 bases had no gene match. CDR3 nucleotides: TGCGCCAGCAGCCAGACTAGAGTACGGACTAGCGGGCCGGGCACCGGGGAGCTGTTTTTT. Translated, it gives CASSQTRVRTSGPGTGELFF.

Comments on this clonotype: A much larger clone differs by one base, so this may be a read error. This chain connects TRBV13 to TRBJ2-3; a weak D match, TRBD2 (5 bases). Germline values: CDR1 PRHDT, CDR2 FYEKMQ (reference sequence). The V gene lost 2 bases and the J gene lost 1 base, with 22 bases spanning the gap. CDR3 length equals 19 residues. This chain's CDR3 is CASSLLRAGRRSGTDTQYF. In DNA form, the CDR3 reads TGTGCCAGCAGCTTATTGCGGGCGGGTAGGCGGTCCGGCACAGATACGCAGTATTTT. The variable domain in full, completed from reference TRBV13 and TRBJ2-3, reads AAGVIQSPRHLIKEKRETATLKCYPIPRHDTVYWYQQGPGQDPQFLISFYEKMQSDKGSIPDRFSAQQFSDYHSELNMSSLELGDSALYFCASSLLRAGRRSGTDTQYFGPGTRLTVL.

This clonotype has a count of ten or more. The chain has TRBV9 and TRBJ1-1; 9 nucleotides agree with TRBD1. V dropped 3 bases and J dropped 8; count of bases not matched to a gene: 5. The CDR3 contains 13 residues. Per germline, CDR1 SGDLS and CDR2 YYNGEE. The CDR3 here is CASSGEGQGEAFF. Here the CDR3 DNA reads TGTGCCAGCAGCGGCGAGGGACAGGGCGAAGCTTTCTTT.

This clonotype was seen at least ten times. The V gene is TRBV7-8, the J gene TRBJ2-3, with D unclear. The CDR3 runs 13 residues. The germline V gene has CDR1 SGHVS and CDR2 FQNEAQ. With 1 base removed from V and 3 bases from J, the gap between germline ends came to 5 bases. The CDR3 spells CASSLVGTDTQYF. As DNA, the CDR3 is TGTGCCAGCAGCTTAGTGGGGACAGATACGCAGTATTTT.

This clonotype has ten or more counts. This chain joins TRBV14 and TRBJ2-1, with 12 nucleotides matching TRBD2. This CDR3 has 15 amino acids. The trim removed 2 bases at V and 10 bases at J, leaving 6 bases unmatched. Germline CDR1 reads SGHDN; CDR2 reads FVKESK. The CDR3 region has the DNA TGTGCCAGCAGCCAACTACTAGCGGGGGGCGGAGAGCAGTTCTTC. Its protein is CASSQLLAGGGEQFF.

This clonotype has a count of ten or more. The chain carries TRBV2 and TRBJ2-1; TRBD2 matches 10 bases. The ends lost 7 bases at V and 3 bases at J; junction bases unmatched: 3. The length of the CDR3 is 14 residues. The germline CDR1 and CDR2 sequences are SNHLY and FYNNEI. The CDR3 here is CASTGTSVYNEQFF. In DNA form, the CDR3 reads TGTGCCAGCACCGGGACTAGCGTCTACAATGAGCAGTTCTTC. The full variable domain, its missing parts supplied by reference TRBV2 and TRBJ2-1, is EPEVTQTPSHQVTQMGQEVILRCVPISNHLYFYWYRQILGQKVEFLVSFYNNEISEKSEIFDDQFSVERPDGSNFTLKIRSTKLEDSAMYFCASTGTSVYNEQFFGPGTRLTVL.